This T cell receptor (beta chain) was identified during a study of CD8 T cells in ankylosing spondylitis. As to this clonotype: No antigen is known for it.

V was trimmed by 4 bases and J by 0 bases, leaving 16 bases between them. The CDR3 is 16 residues long. The germline gives CDR1 SGHAT, CDR2 FQNNGV. Study-wide results and caveats: Past studies reported some motif variants in reactive arthritis synovial fluid and blood. Researchers reportedly found disease-linked clones significantly enriched in matched ankylosing spondylitis synovial fluid. A TCR beta motif of eight highly homologous variants appeared characteristic of ankylosing spondylitis blood.

Preparation of TCR beta libraries was done by quantitative 5'-RACE with molecular barcodes. One entry per CDR3 protein results from TCRdb running MiXCR on the 5' RACE reads. The table lists over 600,000 distinct CDR3 sequences, under 20% of them singletons. This receptor was taken from a male donor with ankylosing spondylitis. The sample consisted of blood, either unsorted or a sorted T cell fraction (not recorded which). This chain connects TRBV11-2 to TRBJ2-7, with D perhaps being TRBD1 or TRBD2 (6 bases each). The CDR3 DNA sequence: TGTGCCAGCAGCTCACTGGGGGGCCGGAGCTCCTACGAGCAGTACTTC. It translates to CASSSLGGRSSYEQYF.